A single sample is the source of the 32 T cell receptor beta chains below, sequenced in a study of shared clonotypes between healthy human individuals (dated by TCRdb to between 2020 and 2021). To prepare the library, the immunoSEQ multiplex PCR assay was applied. This immuneACCESS table, as held by TCRdb, lists in-frame sequences with V and J called but not all clones. Of the missing ones, under half trace to an unresolved V gene in checked studies; the others have no known cause. The sample records about 1 million clones, 65% to 75% of which are singletons. The ten largest clones add up to 1.5% of the sample. The sample was memory CD4+ T cells sorted from blood. What the cell subset or site label conveys for this sample: CD45RA-negative fraction. These receptors were taken from a man aged 18 to 30 in good health.

This clone was observed at least ten times. The gene calls are TRBV10-3 and TRBJ2-7; either TRBD1 or TRBD2 may supply D (5 bases each). Per the germline V gene, CDR1 is ENHRY and CDR2 is SYGVKD. The V end was cut by 7 bases, the J end by 7 bases, with 17 bases between. The CDR3 consists of 13 residues. In DNA form, the CDR3 reads TGTGCCATCACAAACCAGGGTAGAGGGGAGCAGTACTTC. The encoded protein is CAITNQGRGEQYF.

This clone has just one count. Given a much more abundant clone one base away, this may be a read error. The identical CDR3 is also encoded by other nucleotide sequences in the sample. The gene calls are TRBV7-9 and TRBJ2-3; D not certain. The CDR3 is 13 amino acids. Germline CDR1 reads SEHNR; CDR2 reads FQNEAQ (reference sequence). Trimming removed 10 bases from V and 4 bases from J, with 15 bases in between. The CDR3 nucleotides read TGTGCCACCTCCCCCCCTGCCGCAGATACGCAGTATTTT. This sequence encodes CATSPPAADTQYF.

This chain links TRBV9 with TRBJ2-2; tentative D call: TRBD1 (6 bases). CDR1 SGDLS and CDR2 YYNGEE come from the germline V gene. The CDR3 totals 15 residues. Trimming took off 1 base at V and 4 bases at J, with 11 bases between the two ends. The CDR3 here is CASSVTGWGTGELFF. CDR3 DNA: TGTGCCAGCAGCGTAACAGGGTGGGGCACCGGGGAGCTGTTTTTT. Full variable domain (remainder filled in from reference TRBV9 and TRBJ2-2): DSGVTQTPKHLITATGQRVTLRCSPRSGDLSVYWYQQSLDQGLQFLIQYYNGEERAKGNILERFSAQQFPDLHSELNLSSLELGDSALYFCASSVTGWGTGELFFGEGSRLTVL.

The chain couples TRBV30 to TRBJ2-7; D may be TRBD1 (6 bases). The J call may be in error: the DNA end matches TRBJ2-5 better. CDR3 length: 13 amino acids. In germline, CDR1 is GTSNPN, CDR2 SVGIG (reference sequence). The CDR3 protein is CAWSRTEKETQYF. CDR3 nucleotides: TGTGCCTGGAGTAGGACAGAAAAAGAGACCCAGTACTTC.

The CDR3 loop reads CASSPGTPDSGYGYTF. The CDR3 DNA follows: TGTGCCAGCTCACCGGGTACGCCGGACAGCGGCTATGGCTACACCTTC. The chain has TRBV18 and TRBJ1-2, with a tentative D call TRBD1 (6 bases). Trimming took 3 bases from V and 4 from J, leaving 18 bases between them. The V gene's germline CDR1 is KGHSH and CDR2 LQKENI. The CDR3 has 16 residues.

V and J are TRBV18 and TRBJ2-7, with 9 bases identical to TRBD1. Germline CDR1 reads KGHSH; CDR2 reads LQKENI. V gave up 6 bases and J gave up 2 bases; unmatched junction bases: 20. The CDR3 has 19 residues. The CDR3 region is CASSPFPGTGSALTYEQYF. CDR3 sequence (DNA): TGTGCCAGCTCGCCTTTCCCAGGGACAGGGAGTGCACTAACCTACGAGCAGTACTTC. The complete variable domain, with remaining parts taken from reference TRBV18 and TRBJ2-7, reads NAGVMQNPRHLVRRRGQEARLRCSPMKGHSHVYWYRQLPEEGLKFMVYLQKENIIDESGMPKERFSAEFPKEGPSILRIQQVVRGDSAAYFCASSPFPGTGSALTYEQYFGPGTRLTVT.

The chain recombines TRBV30 with TRBJ1-1; 11 nucleotides match TRBD1. Per the germline V gene, CDR1 is GTSNPN and CDR2 is SVGIG (reference sequence). CDR3 size: 14 residues. V dropped 7 bases and J dropped 5; count of bases not matched to a gene: 9. The DNA of the CDR3 is TGTGCCTCCGGACAGGGGGCTGGAGGAACTGAAGCTTTCTTT. Translating gives CASGQGAGGTEAFF.

CDR3: CASSRAVTGRSYEQYF. CDR3 sequence (DNA): TGTGCCAGTAGTCGCGCCGTGACAGGGCGCTCCTACGAGCAGTACTTC. V and J are TRBV19 and TRBJ2-7, with TRBD1 matching over 7 bases. The V and J ends lost 5 bases and 0 bases, in that order; junction bases with no gene match: 10. There are 16 residues in the CDR3. The germline gives CDR1 LNHDA, CDR2 SQIVND (reference sequence).

Ten or more counts support this clone. The sample contains more than one DNA sequence encoding this CDR3. The chain recombines TRBV29-1 with TRBJ2-1, with 8 positions matching TRBD1. The V gene end was trimmed by 0 bases and the J gene end by 7 bases; junction bases not matched to a gene: 5. Germline CDR1 reads SQVTM; CDR2 reads ANQGSEA. CDR3 length equals 14 residues. The DNA for the CDR3 is TGCAGCGTTGAAGATCGGACAGGGCGGAATGAGCAGTTCTTC. Amino acids: CSVEDRTGRNEQFF.

DNA of the CDR3: TGTGCCAGCAGCTCCACCCGTCTCGAGCAGTACTTC. It codes for CASSSTRLEQYF. The chain combines TRBV11-2 with TRBJ2-5; D remains unclear. The DNA end is a closer match to TRBJ2-7, so the J assignment may be wrong. The CDR3 is 12 amino acids. Germline lookup yields CDR1 SGHAT and CDR2 FQNNGV.

The V and J genes are TRBV30 and TRBJ2-7; D unresolved. The germline V gene has CDR1 GTSNPN and CDR2 SVGIG (reference sequence). Trimming took 3 bases from V and 0 from J, leaving 12 bases between them. The CDR3 consists of 14 residues. The CDR3 bases are TGTGCCTGGAGCCGCGGTGAGAGCTCCTACGAGCAGTACTTC. Its protein is CAWSRGESSYEQYF.

The chain joins TRBV7-9 to TRBJ2-1; TRBD1 might be the D (6 bases). V lost 5 bases and J lost 2, with 19 bases in between. The CDR3 sequence is 17 residues long. Looked up from germline, CDR1 is SEHNR and CDR2 is FQNEAQ (reference sequence). The chain's CDR3 is CASSKPYRVGTYNEQFF. The CDR3, as DNA: TGTGCCAGCAGCAAACCCTACAGGGTGGGGACCTACAATGAGCAGTTCTTC.

This chain uses TRBV5-1 with TRBJ2-2, with unresolved D. The CDR3 runs 15 residues. Trimming removed 1 base from V and 4 bases from J, with 11 bases in between. Germline CDR1 is SGHRS and CDR2 is YFSETQ. In DNA form, the CDR3 reads TGCGCCAGCAGCTTGAGCACAACGGGCACCGGGGAGCTGTTTTTT. Translating it yields CASSLSTTGTGELFF.

The V call is TRBV9, the J call TRBJ1-1, with D possibly matching TRBD1 (5 bases). CDR3 length: 14 amino acids. V gave up 0 bases and J gave up 6 bases, with 12 bases separating them. Germline V lookup: CDR1 SGDLS, CDR2 YYNGEE. CDR3 coding DNA: TGTGCCAGCAGCGTAGGACCTGGGGGTTCTGAAGCTTTCTTT. Amino acids: CASSVGPGGSEAFF.

This clone was detected once. The V and J genes are TRBV5-8 and TRBJ1-5; 9 positions match TRBD1. V was clipped by 4 bases and J by 1 base; unmatched bases: 6. The CDR3 is 16 residues long. CDR1 is SGHTS, CDR2 YDEGEE, per germline. The chain's CDR3 is CASSPGTGKSNQPQHF. For the CDR3, the DNA is TGTGCCAGCAGCCCTGGGACAGGGAAGAGCAATCAGCCCCAGCATTTT.

The chain carries TRBV4-1 and TRBJ2-5; no definite D call. The germline V gene encodes CDR1 MGHRA and CDR2 YSYEKL. V was cut by 3 bases and J by 5 bases, with 13 bases left in between. The CDR3 length is 14 residues. The CDR3 here is CASSHSGSPETQYF. As DNA, the CDR3 is TGCGCCAGCAGCCATTCGGGTTCCCCGGAGACCCAGTACTTC.

The chain links TRBV27 to TRBJ2-7; D may be TRBD1 (6 bases). The CDR3 length is 15 residues. The germline V gene encodes CDR1 MNHEY and CDR2 SMNVEV (reference sequence). With 4 bases removed from V and 3 bases from J, the gap between germline ends came to 16 bases. This CDR3 reads CASSSPGHTNYEQYF. The CDR3, as DNA: TGTGCCAGCAGTTCTCCGGGACACACCAACTACGAGCAGTACTTC.

The chain uses TRBV29-1 and TRBJ2-5; D remains ambiguous. The CDR3 is made up of 13 amino acids. Germline CDR1 and CDR2: SQVTM and ANQGSEA. V was cut by 2 bases and J by 4 bases, with 11 bases left in between. The CDR3 DNA is TGCAGCGTTGAACTCTTCCAACGAGAGACCCAGTACTTC. As protein: CSVELFQRETQYF.

The chain joins TRBV9 to TRBJ2-1; no clear D. Germline V gene sequence: CDR1 SGDLS, CDR2 YYNGEE. This CDR3 contains 12 residues. V was trimmed by 2 bases and J by 8 bases, leaving 8 bases between them. In DNA, the CDR3 is TGTGCCAGCAGCGTGGGGTGGGATGAGCAGTTCTTC. This sequence encodes CASSVGWDEQFF.

The V call is TRBV9, the J call TRBJ2-7; either TRBD1 or TRBD2 may fit D (5 bases each). V was clipped by 0 bases and J by 6 bases, with 13 bases between them. Germline loops: CDR1 SGDLS, CDR2 YYNGEE. There are 14 residues in the CDR3. CDR3 bases: TGTGCCAGCAGCGTAGACTGGTCTGGGACCGAGCAGTACTTC. Its protein product is CASSVDWSGTEQYF.

The chain uses TRBV19 and TRBJ1-3; no clear D gene. The V and J ends lost 0 bases and 7 bases respectively, with 16 bases between them. CDR1 is LNHDA, CDR2 SQIVND, per germline (reference sequence). The CDR3 has 16 residues. CDR3 protein: CASSIDYNRPENTIYF. The CDR3 DNA reads TGTGCCAGTAGTATAGATTATAACAGACCGGAGAACACCATATATTTT.

V usage is TRBV1 and J usage is TRBJ2-7. TRBV1 is a pseudogene segment. The CDR3 is made up of 17 amino acids. This CDR3 is CTSSQESVQPGYNEQYF. In DNA form, the CDR3 reads TGCACCAGCAGCCAAGAGTCGGTTCAACCCGGATATAACGAGCAGTACTTC.

The gene calls are TRBV11-2 and TRBJ2-3; 11 bases are a match to TRBD1. Germline lookup yields CDR1 SGHAT and CDR2 FQNNGV. CDR3 size: 16 residues. With V trimmed by 6 bases and J by 3 bases, 8 bases remained unmatched. In DNA, the CDR3 is TGTGCCAGCAGTTTAACCGGGACAGGGGGGACAGATACGCAGTATTTT. It translates to CASSLTGTGGTDTQYF.

A note on this clone: The same CDR3 also results from other DNA sequences found in this sample. The rearrangement joins TRBV18 to TRBJ2-2, with 7 bases identical to TRBD1. The CDR3 totals 15 residues. V trimming: 3 bases; J trimming: 5 bases; junction bases outside the gene matches: 6. Germline V gives CDR1 KGHSH, CDR2 LQKENI. CDR3 loop: CASSPRQGETGELFF. For the CDR3, the DNA is TGTGCCAGCTCACCCAGACAGGGTGAGACCGGGGAGCTGTTTTTT. The variable domain in full, with the rest retrieved from reference TRBV18 and TRBJ2-2, is NAGVMQNPRHLVRRRGQEARLRCSPMKGHSHVYWYRQLPEEGLKFMVYLQKENIIDESGMPKERFSAEFPKEGPSILRIQQVVRGDSAAYFCASSPRQGETGELFFGEGSRLTVL.

The rearrangement joins TRBV6-1 to TRBJ2-1, with D perhaps TRBD2 (6 bases). Trimming pared 0 bases from V and 3 bases from J, leaving 18 bases between. CDR1 and CDR2 (germline): MNHNS, SASEGT. CDR3 size: 18 residues. The CDR3 DNA follows: TGTGCCAGCAGTGAAGCGGGAGGCTGGGGGACCAACTACAATGAGCAGTTCTTC. This sequence encodes CASSEAGGWGTNYNEQFF.

This clone was picked up one time. The chain uses TRBV6-1 and TRBJ1-1; D uncertain. CDR1 is MNHNS and CDR2 is SASEGT in the germline V gene. Between the trimmed V and J ends, which lost 7 bases and 11 bases, there was a span of 23 bases. The CDR3 covers 14 residues. The CDR3: CASTLAGSGPRAFF. CDR3 in DNA: TGTGCCAGCACCCTTGCGGGGTCCGGACCGAGGGCTTTCTTT.

In its sample, this clone was seen once. The V gene is TRBV5-1, the J gene TRBJ2-7; maybe TRBD2 (5 bases). The CDR3 covers 15 residues. CDR1 SGHRS and CDR2 YFSETQ come from the germline V gene. V was cut by 4 bases and J by 0 bases, with 14 bases left in between. The CDR3 bases are TGCGCCAGCAGCCCGGACGGAACTAGCTCCTACGAGCAGTACTTC. Translated, it gives CASSPDGTSSYEQYF.

The chain couples TRBV5-1 to TRBJ2-4; 9 bases line up with TRBD1. This CDR3 is built from 14 residues. The germline V gene has CDR1 SGHRS and CDR2 YFSETQ. Losses at the gene ends were 4 bases for V and 8 bases for J; bases not matched to a gene: 7. CDR3 sequence reads: CASSQGTGRDIQYF. The DNA for the CDR3 is TGCGCCAGCAGCCAAGGGACAGGGCGGGACATTCAGTACTTC.

This clone has ten or more counts. CDR3 residues: CAIGEMNTEAFF. CDR3 coding DNA: TGTGCCATCGGGGAGATGAACACTGAAGCTTTCTTT. J is TRBJ1-1 and V is TRBV10-3, with D hard to call. The CDR3 has 12 amino acids. Germline V gene data show CDR1 as ENHRY and CDR2 as SYGVKD. Trimming cost V 8 bases and J 0 bases, with 7 bases left between them.

The CDR3 DNA sequence: TGTGCCAGCAAAAGGGACCAGCGTTCCGGGGAGCTGTTTTTT. It translates to CASKRDQRSGELFF. V and J are TRBV5-4 and TRBJ2-2; D tentatively fits TRBD1 or TRBD2 (5 bases each). The CDR3 loop spans 14 amino acids. V dropped 6 bases and J dropped 6 bases, with 15 bases sitting between them. CDR1 SGHNT and CDR2 YYREEE come from the germline V gene (reference sequence).

The chain carries TRBV7-8 and TRBJ2-7; tentatively, D is TRBD1 (6 bases). CDR1 is SGHVS, CDR2 FQNEAQ, per germline. CDR3 size: 12 residues. Trimming cost V 7 bases and J 4 bases, with 11 bases left between them. The CDR3: CASKKDRYEQYF. The CDR3 region has the DNA TGTGCCAGCAAGAAGGACAGATACGAGCAGTACTTC.

The genes are TRBV18 and TRBJ2-7; 13 bases align to TRBD2. The CDR3 covers 15 residues. The V and J ends lost 2 bases and 3 bases, in that order; junction bases with no gene match: 1. Germline V gene lookup returns CDR1 KGHSH and CDR2 LQKENI. The CDR3 spells CASSPGLAGDYEQYF. The CDR3 DNA reads as TGTGCCAGCTCACCAGGACTAGCGGGGGACTACGAGCAGTACTTC.